This section outlines one T cell receptor beta chain sequence together with its context. The sample is drawn from a study of blood T cell repertoires in COVID-19. Study background: Samples of COVID-19 (acute and convalescent) were obtained from the United States, Italy and Spain. PBMCs, B-cell-depleted T cells, or T cells were the source of the cDNA or gDNA that made up the material.

Per the germline V gene, CDR1 is SGDLS and CDR2 is YYNGEE. J was trimmed by 6 bases and V by 1 base; bases with no gene match: 5. CDR3 length: 15 amino acids. Original handling: Quantification of nucleated cells was approximated via reference gene primer amplification. The table came from immunoSEQ multiplex PCR; TCRdb's copy has only in-frame clones and leaves some out. V and J calls and clone size come straight from that table; D and trimming were deduced from the DNA. Counted here are approximately 150,000 clones, about 88% occurring once; the ten biggest clones make up about 18%. The TCR sequence derives from an elderly woman with acute or convalescent COVID-19. The rearrangement uses TRBV9 and TRBJ2-3, with TRBD1 identical over 10 bases. The sequenced sample was peripheral blood. For the CDR3, the DNA is TGTGCCAGCAGCGTAACGGGACAGGGGTATGATACGCAGTATTTT. It yields the protein CASSVTGQGYDTQYF. Together with reference TRBV9 and TRBJ2-3, the CDR3 gives the full variable domain: DSGVTQTPKHLITATGQRVTLRCSPRSGDLSVYWYQQSLDQGLQFLIQYYNGEERAKGNILERFSAQQFPDLHSELNLSSLELGDSALYFCASSVTGQGYDTQYFGPGTRLTVL.